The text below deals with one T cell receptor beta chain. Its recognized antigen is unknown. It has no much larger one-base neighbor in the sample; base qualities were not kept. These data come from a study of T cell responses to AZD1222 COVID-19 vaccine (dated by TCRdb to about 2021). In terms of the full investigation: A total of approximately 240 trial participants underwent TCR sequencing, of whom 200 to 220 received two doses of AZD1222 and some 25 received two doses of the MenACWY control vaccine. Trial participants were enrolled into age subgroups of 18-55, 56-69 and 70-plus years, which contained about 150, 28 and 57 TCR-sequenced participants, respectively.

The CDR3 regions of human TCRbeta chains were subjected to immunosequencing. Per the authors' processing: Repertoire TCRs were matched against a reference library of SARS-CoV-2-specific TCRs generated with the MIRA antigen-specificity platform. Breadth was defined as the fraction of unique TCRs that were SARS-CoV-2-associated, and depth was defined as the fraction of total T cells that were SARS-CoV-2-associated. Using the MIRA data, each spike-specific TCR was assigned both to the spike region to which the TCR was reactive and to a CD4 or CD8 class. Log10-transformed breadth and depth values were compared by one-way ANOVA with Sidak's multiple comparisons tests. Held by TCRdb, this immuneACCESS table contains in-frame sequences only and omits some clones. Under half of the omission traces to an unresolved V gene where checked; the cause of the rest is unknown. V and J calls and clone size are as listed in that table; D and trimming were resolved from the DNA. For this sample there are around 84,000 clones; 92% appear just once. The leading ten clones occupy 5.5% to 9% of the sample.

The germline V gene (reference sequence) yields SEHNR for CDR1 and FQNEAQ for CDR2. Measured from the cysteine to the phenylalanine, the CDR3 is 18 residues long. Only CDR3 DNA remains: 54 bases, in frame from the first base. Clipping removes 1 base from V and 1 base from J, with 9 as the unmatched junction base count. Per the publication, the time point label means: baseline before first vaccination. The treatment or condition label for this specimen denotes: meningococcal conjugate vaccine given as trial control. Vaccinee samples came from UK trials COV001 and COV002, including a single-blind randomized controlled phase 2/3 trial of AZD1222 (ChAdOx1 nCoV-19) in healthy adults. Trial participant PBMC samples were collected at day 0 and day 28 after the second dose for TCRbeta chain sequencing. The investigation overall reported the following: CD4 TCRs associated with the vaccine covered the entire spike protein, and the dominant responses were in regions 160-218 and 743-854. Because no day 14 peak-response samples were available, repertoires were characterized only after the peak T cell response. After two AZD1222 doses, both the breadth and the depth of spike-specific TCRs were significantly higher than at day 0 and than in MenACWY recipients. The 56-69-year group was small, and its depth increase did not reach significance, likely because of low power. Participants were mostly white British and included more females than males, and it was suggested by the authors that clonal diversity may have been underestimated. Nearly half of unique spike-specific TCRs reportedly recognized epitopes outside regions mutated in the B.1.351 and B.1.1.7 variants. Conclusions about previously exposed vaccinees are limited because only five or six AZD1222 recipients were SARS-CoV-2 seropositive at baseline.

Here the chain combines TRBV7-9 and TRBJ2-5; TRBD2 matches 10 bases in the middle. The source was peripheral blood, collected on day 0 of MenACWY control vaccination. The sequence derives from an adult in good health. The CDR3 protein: CASSLGASGSSIQETQYF. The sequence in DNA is TGTGCCAGCAGCTTAGGGGCTAGCGGGAGCAGTATCCAAGAGACCCAGTACTTC.